This T cell receptor (beta chain) was captured in a study of OX40 agonist ivuxolimab in advanced cancers. About the study: The dose-escalation cohort was just under 85% male, with a mean age of 60 years, ranging about 20 to 85. Prior therapy, whether anti-PD-1, anti-PD-L1 or anti-CTLA-4, was allowed, and 35% to 40% had some.

Here immunoSEQ multiplex PCR was the method, and the copy in TCRdb shows in-frame clones only, minus some. The data hold around 70,000 clones, with roughly four fifths observed a single time. Baseline was the first blood sampling point, followed by cycle 4 day 1 and cycle 7 day 1. Sequences were derived from CD4+ or CD8+ T cells sorted from blood, sampled in a trial of the OX40 agonist ivuxolimab. This TCR was recovered from an adult with an advanced solid tumor such as melanoma, head and neck, liver or kidney cancer.

CDR3 sequence: CASSLDRATRNYGYTF. CDR3 nucleotide sequence: TGCGCCAGCAGCTTGGACAGGGCTACAAGAAACTATGGCTACACCTTC. The chain employs TRBV5-1 and TRBJ1-2; D perhaps matches TRBD1 (6 bases). Germline loops: CDR1 SGHRS, CDR2 YFSETQ. Trimming cost V 0 bases and J 2 bases, with 14 bases left between them. This CDR3 comprises 16 residues.